The 21 T cell receptor beta chains below come from one sample, sequenced in a study of cytomegalovirus exposure and HLA in healthy donors. The PCR used 60 Vbeta and 13 Jbeta primers. Method: immunoSEQ multiplex PCR; TCRdb's copy keeps in-frame clones and lacks some. The profile shows 95,000 to 150,000 clones, 75% to 90% of them singletons. Material for sequencing was PBMCs. These receptor sequences come from a man aged 25 to 40 in good health and CMV-seronegative.

This chain links TRBV5-8 with TRBJ1-2; TRBD1 is a possible D gene (5 bases). Germline V gene sequence: CDR1 SGHTS, CDR2 YDEGEE. This CDR3 is 12 amino acids long. V lost 4 bases, J lost 8 bases, and 12 bases lay in between. In DNA form, the CDR3 reads TGTGCCAGCAGCCCGGGACTTAGCGGCTACACCTTC. Protein: CASSPGLSGYTF.

V and J are TRBV30 and TRBJ2-5; 8 bases are shared with TRBD2. CDR3 length equals 15 residues. Germline trimming cut 0 bases from V and 1 base from J; bases unmatched to any gene: 4. Germline-derived CDR1 and CDR2 are GTSNPN and SVGIG (reference sequence). CDR3 coding DNA: TGTGCCTGGAGTGTGGCGGGGGGCTCCCAAGAGACCCAGTACTTC. It yields the protein CAWSVAGGSQETQYF.

J is TRBJ1-5 and V is TRBV2; TRBD1 matches at 9 bases. There are 15 residues in the CDR3. The V and J ends lost 6 bases and 6 bases, in that order; junction bases with no gene match: 9. Germline V gene data show CDR1 as SNHLY and CDR2 as FYNNEI. The DNA of the CDR3 is TGTGCCAGCAGGGCTGGGACAGGGTTTAGTCAGCCCCAGCATTTT. This codes for CASRAGTGFSQPQHF.

The J gene is TRBJ1-6, the V gene TRBV7-2; TRBD1 is a possible D gene (6 bases). This CDR3 contains 16 residues. Germline V gene sequence: CDR1 SGHTA, CDR2 FQGNSA. V lost 5 bases and J lost 6, with 17 bases in between. CDR3: CASSGTQGRPNSPLHF. The DNA of the CDR3 is TGTGCCAGCAGCGGGACACAGGGAAGGCCTAATTCACCCCTCCACTTT.

Of note for this clone: This may be a read error, as it is one base from a much larger clone. The rearrangement joins TRBV28 to TRBJ2-1; 8 nucleotides agree with TRBD2. V lost 5 bases, J lost 6 bases, and 3 bases stayed unmatched. The CDR3 length is 13 residues. Germline V lookup: CDR1 MDHEN, CDR2 SYDVKM. The CDR3 nucleotides are TGTGCCAGCAGTCCCGGGACTAGCAATGAGCAGTTCTTC. The encoded protein is CASSPGTSNEQFF.

The genes are TRBV5-1 and TRBJ1-5; no clear D gene. Germline CDR1 and CDR2: SGHRS and YFSETQ. V lost 5 bases to trimming and J lost 6 bases, with 15 bases between them. The CDR3 is 14 residues long. This CDR3 is CASRADIDGQPQHF. The CDR3 DNA sequence: TGCGCCAGCAGAGCAGACATCGACGGTCAGCCCCAGCATTTT. The full variable domain, rest sourced from reference TRBV5-1 and TRBJ1-5, is KAGVTQTPRYLIKTRGQQVTLSCSPISGHRSVSWYQQTPGQGLQFLFEYFSETQRNKGNFPGRFSGRQFSNSRSEMNVSTLELGDSALYLCASRADIDGQPQHFGDGTRLSIL.

The chain uses TRBV27 and TRBJ2-1, with 13 bases matching TRBD2. The junction had 2 bases not matched to a gene; V was cut back by 5 bases and J by 4 bases. Germline assignment: CDR1 MNHEY and CDR2 SMNVEV (reference sequence). The CDR3 is 15 amino acids. The CDR3 region has the DNA TGTGCCAGCAGTCCACTAGCGGGGGGGTACAATGAGCAGTTCTTC. Encoded protein: CASSPLAGGYNEQFF.

The rearrangement uses TRBV6-1 and TRBJ1-1; 9 nucleotides align to TRBD1. Looked up from germline, CDR1 is MNHNS and CDR2 is SASEGT. V shed 5 bases and J 1 base; nucleotides not matched to a gene: 14. The CDR3 consists of 18 residues. CDR3 protein: CASSQDSLQGAGNTEAFF. DNA for the CDR3: TGTGCCAGCAGTCAAGATTCATTACAGGGGGCCGGGAACACTGAAGCTTTCTTT.

The chain joins TRBV19 to TRBJ2-5; TRBD1 aligns across 8 bases. Germline CDR1 and CDR2: LNHDA and SQIVND (reference sequence). Germline trimming cut 7 bases from V and 7 bases from J; bases unmatched to any gene: 11. The CDR3 totals 14 residues. The CDR3 sequence is CASTQDRVEGTQYF. In DNA, the CDR3 is TGTGCCAGTACCCAGGACAGGGTGGAGGGGACCCAGTACTTC.

This clone was seen only once. This rearrangement joins TRBV5-5 to TRBJ1-2, with 8 bases matching TRBD1. This CDR3 is 17 amino acids long. Germline-derived CDR1 and CDR2 are SGHKS and YYEKEE (reference sequence). The ends lost 4 bases at V and 0 bases at J; junction bases unmatched: 11. CDR3 amino acids: CASSPRTGLTPNYGYTF. Written as DNA, the CDR3 is TGTGCCAGCAGCCCAAGGACAGGGTTAACGCCTAACTATGGCTACACCTTC.

V is TRBV2 and J is TRBJ1-5; 7 nucleotides agree with TRBD1. Unmatched junction bases numbered 7, after V lost 6 bases and J lost 5 bases. The CDR3 runs to 14 residues. The germline CDR1 and CDR2 sequences are SNHLY and FYNNEI. The CDR3 loop reads CASRHRDRDQPQHF. CDR3 DNA: TGTGCCAGCAGACACCGGGACAGAGATCAGCCCCAGCATTTT.

V is TRBV5-1 and J is TRBJ1-1, with D possibly being TRBD1 (5 bases). The germline gives CDR1 SGHRS, CDR2 YFSETQ. The CDR3 extends over 15 amino acids. Trimming stripped 1 base from V and 1 base from J, with 11 bases between. The CDR3 DNA sequence: TGCGCCAGCAGCTTGAAAGGGGATCCGAACACTGAAGCTTTCTTT. Translation gives CASSLKGDPNTEAFF.

The genes are TRBV7-6 and TRBJ2-2; D perhaps matches TRBD2 (7 bases). Germline values: CDR1 SGHVS, CDR2 FNYEAQ. The V end lost 5 bases, the J end lost 6 bases, and 22 bases lay between the germline ends. The CDR3 covers 17 residues. The CDR3 region has the DNA TGTGCCAGCAGCCAAAGGGGGGGGCGCCCCAATTCCGGGGAGCTGTTTTTT. Translation: CASSQRGGRPNSGELFF.

This clone was observed a single time. V usage is TRBV27 and J usage is TRBJ2-7; tentatively, D is TRBD2 (7 bases). V lost 4 bases and J 5 bases, leaving 18 bases between the germline ends. The CDR3 runs 15 residues. CDR1 is MNHEY, CDR2 SMNVEV, per germline (reference sequence). The DNA for the CDR3 is TGTGCCAGCAGTTACGACAGGCCCGGGAGGAACGAGCAGTACTTC. It specifies CASSYDRPGRNEQYF.

V and J are TRBV18 and TRBJ1-2; TRBD1 agrees at 9 bases. This CDR3 region has 12 residues. The V gene end was trimmed by 8 bases and the J gene end by 7 bases; junction bases not matched to a gene: 5. CDR1 and CDR2 (germline): KGHSH, LQKENI. In DNA form, the CDR3 reads TGTGCCAGCCGGGACAGGGTCTCTGGCTACACCTTC. This translates into CASRDRVSGYTF.

The chain recombines TRBV11-3 with TRBJ2-1, with 7 bases lining up with TRBD1. The germline V gene encodes CDR1 SGHNT and CDR2 YENEEA. The J segment lost 5 bases and the V segment lost 3 bases, leaving 7 bases of the junction unmatched. This CDR3 has 15 amino acids. The CDR3 DNA reads as TGTGCCAGCAGCTTTGCACAGGGGACCAACAATGAGCAGTTCTTC. Translating gives CASSFAQGTNNEQFF.

In DNA, the CDR3 is TGTGCCAGCTCGATACAGGGTTTGGGCACAGATACGCAGTATTTT. This encodes CASSIQGLGTDTQYF. The chain has TRBV18 and TRBJ2-3, with a tentative D call TRBD1 (6 bases). The CDR3 totals 15 residues. Per germline, CDR1 KGHSH and CDR2 LQKENI. V lost 6 bases and J lost 1, with 14 bases in between.

This rearrangement joins TRBV5-1 to TRBJ2-3; maybe TRBD2 (6 bases). In germline, CDR1 is SGHRS, CDR2 YFSETQ. V dropped 5 bases and J dropped 2 bases, with 15 bases sitting between them. The CDR3 covers 15 residues. CDR3 in amino acids: CASRAYSGLTDTQYF. The CDR3 DNA sequence: TGCGCCAGCAGAGCCTATAGCGGCCTCACAGATACGCAGTATTTT.

The chain couples TRBV29-1 to TRBJ1-2; the match to TRBD1 covers 9 bases. V shed 0 bases and J 3 bases; nucleotides not matched to a gene: 11. The CDR3 is 17 amino acids. Germline CDR1 reads SQVTM; CDR2 reads ANQGSEA. The CDR3 sequence is CSVEDWDRDKEDYGYTF. The CDR3 DNA follows: TGCAGCGTTGAAGATTGGGACAGGGACAAAGAAGACTATGGCTACACCTTC.

The chain employs TRBV5-1 and TRBJ2-4, with 7 nucleotides matching TRBD1. J gave up 6 bases and V 0 bases, and 6 bases lay outside the gene matches. The CDR3 consists of 15 residues. CDR1 SGHRS and CDR2 YFSETQ come from the germline V gene. Written as DNA, the CDR3 is TGCGCCAGCAGCTTGGGTCCTGAGGGGGCAAACATTCAGTACTTC. Protein: CASSLGPEGANIQYF.

This sequence joins TRBV28 and TRBJ1-1, with D perhaps matching TRBD1 (6 bases). Deletions cut 4 bases from V and 10 bases from J, with 28 bases between. Germline loops: CDR1 MDHEN, CDR2 SYDVKM. The CDR3 runs to 17 residues. CDR3 protein: CASSSLSRLQGSGRAFF. DNA for the CDR3: TGTGCCAGCAGTTCATTATCACGATTACAGGGTAGTGGCAGAGCTTTCTTT.